This T cell receptor beta chain was profiled in a study of T cells after yellow fever vaccination. Study conclusions and caveats: Only a small proportion of the clonotypes turned up in both the CD4 and the CD8 compartments, likely arising from convergent recombination.

TCRdb used MiXCR to reprocess the 5' RACE reads, holding one entry per CDR3 protein. This table has about 210,000 distinct CDR3 sequences, more than 3% appearing once. With respect to this clonotype: Its antigen is not identified.

Unmatched junction bases numbered 8, after V lost 2 bases and J lost 2 bases. Per the germline V gene, CDR1 is LGHDT and CDR2 is YNNKEL (reference sequence). The CDR3 consists of 18 residues. Sequences were derived from CD4+ T cells sorted from PBMCs, sampled 10 days after the yellow fever booster vaccination. V gene TRBV3-1 combines with J gene TRBJ2-3, with 12 nucleotides matching TRBD2. This TCR came from a man younger than 30 who received the YFV17D yellow fever vaccine. The CDR3, as DNA: TGTGCCAGCAGCCAACATACCGGGACTAGCGGGTACACAGATACGCAGTATTTT. Protein sequence: CASSQHTGTSGYTDTQYF.